The present T cell receptor (beta chain) was sequenced within a study of OX40 agonist ivuxolimab in advanced cancers. Study-level information: Patients received ivuxolimab, an agonistic anti-OX40 (CD134) antibody.

Turning to this clone: Its antigen is currently unknown.

Germline V gene sequence: CDR1 MNHNY, CDR2 SVGAGI (reference sequence). The CDR3 extends over 15 amino acids. Trimming took off 6 bases at V and 1 base at J, with 14 bases between the two ends. General study points: More expanded clones were seen, on average, in CD8+ T cells than in CD4+. The study observed clonal expansion of CD4+ and CD8+ blood T cells by week 6 at 0.1 to 3.0 mg/kg.

Some clones are missing from TCRdb's copy, which holds only in-frame ones; the method was immunoSEQ multiplex PCR. The table lists about 61,000 clones, roughly four fifths of them singletons. The source of this sequence is an adult with an advanced solid tumor such as melanoma, head and neck, liver or kidney cancer. The sample was CD4+ or CD8+ T cells sorted from blood, taken in a trial of the OX40 agonist ivuxolimab. The chain combines TRBV6-6 with TRBJ2-3; no firm D call. The CDR3 bases are TGTGCCAGCAGCCTACCGCCTCCCCGCACAGATACGCAGTATTTT. Translated, it gives CASSLPPPRTDTQYF.